This entry concerns a single T cell receptor (beta chain). The germline CDR1 and CDR2 sequences are LGHDT and YNNKEL (reference sequence). This CDR3 comprises 16 residues. The V end was cut by 1 base, the J end by 3 bases, with 15 bases between. How the authors handled the data: Scientists estimated how many nucleated cells there were by amplifying reference gene primers. Clones were read by immunoSEQ multiplex PCR, and TCRdb kept only the in-frame ones, dropping some. The D gene and trimming were derived from the DNA, and the V and J assignments and clone size from that table. The sample yields a few hundred thousand clones, about 88% seen once. This entry belongs to a study of blood T cell repertoires in COVID-19. In the study overall: Some COVID-19 samples were acute and others convalescent; all came from the United States, Italy and Spain. T cells, B-cell-depleted T cells, or PBMCs provided the cDNA or gDNA that served as material.

The specimen was peripheral blood. The V and J genes are TRBV3-1 (or the pseudogene TRBV3-2) and TRBJ1-2; D perhaps matches TRBD1 (6 bases). The receptor was isolated from a man aged 18 to 29 with active or convalescent COVID-19. For the CDR3, the DNA is TGTGCCAGCAGCCAAGGGGAGCAGGGGACCTACTATGGCTACACCTTC. Translation gives CASSQGEQGTYYGYTF.